These 5 T cell receptor beta chains originate from one sample sequenced in a study of shared clonotypes between healthy human individuals. Only in-frame clones appear in the TCRdb table, and some are missing; sequencing was by immunoSEQ multiplex PCR. Of about 490,000 clones in the sample, 76% were seen once. Sequenced: PBMCs. The receptor source for this set is a woman between 35 and 50 years old in good health. Some clones in this sample may be carry-over from other donors' samples.

V and J are TRBV6-5 and TRBJ2-6, with D hard to call. The germline V gene encodes CDR1 MNHEY and CDR2 SVGAGI. Between the trimmed V and J ends, which lost 4 bases and 0 bases, there was a span of 7 bases. The CDR3 runs to 15 residues. DNA for the CDR3: TGTGCCAGCAGTTTTCGTAGCTCTGGGGCCAACGTCCTGACTTTC. This gives the protein CASSFRSSGANVLTF.

The V and J genes are TRBV10-3 and TRBJ2-7, with no clear D. Per the germline V gene, CDR1 is ENHRY and CDR2 is SYGVKD. V gave up 0 bases and J gave up 4 bases, with 10 bases separating them. The CDR3 consists of 14 residues. CDR3 in DNA: TGTGCCATCAGTGAGTCCGCCAGAACATACGAGCAGTACTTC. It specifies CAISESARTYEQYF.

This clone was seen more than once but under ten times. The gene calls are TRBV18 and TRBJ1-5; tentative D call: TRBD1 (5 bases). Germline-derived CDR1 and CDR2 are KGHSH and LQKENI. V gave up 2 bases and J gave up 9 bases, with 11 bases separating them. The CDR3 loop spans 13 amino acids. The CDR3 sequence is CASSPNGGWPQHF. The CDR3 region has the DNA TGTGCCAGCTCACCAAACGGGGGGTGGCCCCAGCATTTT.

In its sample, this clone was seen many times. The chain recombines TRBV5-6 with TRBJ2-7; perhaps D is TRBD1 or TRBD2 (5 bases each). V gave up 4 bases and J gave up 9 bases, with 23 bases separating them. CDR1 SGHDT and CDR2 YYEEEE come from the germline V gene. CDR3 length: 15 residues. This CDR3 is CASSALGTADPTQYF. CDR3 DNA sequence: TGTGCCAGCAGCGCCTTAGGGACGGCTGACCCAACGCAGTACTTC.

Concerning this clone: The sample holds other DNA sequences that translate to the same CDR3. The chain joins TRBV11-3 to TRBJ2-7, with 9 bases that match TRBD1. Germline loops: CDR1 SGHNT, CDR2 YENEEA. V shed 6 bases and J 5 bases; nucleotides not matched to a gene: 8. This CDR3 region has 14 residues. In DNA, the CDR3 is TGTGCCAGCAGTCTCGGACAGGGGATCAACGAGCAGTACTTC. Its translation is CASSLGQGINEQYF.